One sample yielded the 2 T cell receptor beta chains listed below, sequenced in a study of OX40 agonist ivuxolimab in advanced cancers. Libraries were prepared by immunoSEQ multiplex PCR; TCRdb keeps only in-frame clonotypes and omits some of them. This sample carries tens of thousands of clones, 70% to 90% of them seen once, and the ten largest clones take approximately 1.1%. The source was CD4+ or CD8+ T cells sorted from blood, collected in a trial of the OX40 agonist ivuxolimab. Receptors originate from an adult with an advanced solid tumor such as melanoma, head and neck, liver or kidney cancer.

The genes are TRBV28 and TRBJ1-4; TRBD1 is a possible D gene (6 bases). This CDR3 contains 18 residues. V gave up 3 bases and J gave up 6 bases, with 23 bases separating them. The germline V gene has CDR1 MDHEN and CDR2 SYDVKM. CDR3 DNA sequence: TGTGCCAGCAGTTTCGGTGGAGCGGCGGACAGTCATTATGAAAAACTGTTTTTT. This translates into CASSFGGAADSHYEKLFF. Supplemented by reference TRBV28 and TRBJ1-4, the full variable domain reads DVKVTQSSRYLVKRTGEKVFLECVQDMDHENMFWYRQDPGLGLRLIYFSYDVKMKEKGDIPEGYSVSREKKERFSLILESASTNQTSMYLCASSFGGAADSHYEKLFFGSGTQLSVL.

The V and J genes are TRBV4-2 and TRBJ1-2, with TRBD1 matching 7 bases. CDR1 is LGHNA and CDR2 is YNFKEQ in the germline V gene. J was trimmed by 4 bases and V by 4 bases; bases with no gene match: 9. This CDR3 region has 15 residues. This chain's CDR3 is CASSPSGQRGYGYTF. In nucleotides, the CDR3 is TGTGCCAGCAGCCCGTCGGGACAGAGAGGCTATGGCTACACCTTC.